This entry features one T cell receptor beta chain sequence. The primer mix had 60 Vbeta and 13 Jbeta primers. Here immunoSEQ multiplex PCR was the method, and the copy in TCRdb shows in-frame clones only, minus some. This sample's table has around 46,000 clones. This entry is derived from a study of cytomegalovirus exposure and HLA in healthy donors. The germline V gene encodes CDR1 MDHEN and CDR2 SYDVKM. V shed 1 base, J shed 6 bases, and the junction held 14 bases outside the gene matches. This CDR3 region has 17 residues. The clonotype comes from a middle-aged woman in good health and CMV-seronegative. Sequencing used PBMCs. The chain recombines TRBV28 with TRBJ1-1, with TRBD1 matching over 7 bases. CDR3: CASSLYEQGLISSEAFF. CDR3 DNA: TGTGCCAGCAGTTTATATGAACAGGGGTTGATCAGCTCTGAAGCTTTCTTT.